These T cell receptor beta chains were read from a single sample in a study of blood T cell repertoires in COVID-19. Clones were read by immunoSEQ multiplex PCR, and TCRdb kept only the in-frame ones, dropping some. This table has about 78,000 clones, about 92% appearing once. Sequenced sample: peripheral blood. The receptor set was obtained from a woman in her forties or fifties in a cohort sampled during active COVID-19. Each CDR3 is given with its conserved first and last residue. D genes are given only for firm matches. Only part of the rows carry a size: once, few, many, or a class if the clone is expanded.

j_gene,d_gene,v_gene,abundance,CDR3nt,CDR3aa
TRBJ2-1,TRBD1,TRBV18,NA,TGTGCCAGCTCACCGGGGACAGGGACTGTAGGTGAGCAGTTCTTC,CASSPGTGTVGEQFF
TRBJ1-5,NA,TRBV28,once,TGTGCCAGCAGTTCCTCCGTAAGCAGGGTCCTTAGGAGCAATCAGCCCCAGCATTTT,CASSSSVSRVLRSNQPQHF
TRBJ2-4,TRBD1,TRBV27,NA,TGTGCCAGCAGGACAGGGGGGAACATTCAGTACTTC,CASRTGGNIQYF
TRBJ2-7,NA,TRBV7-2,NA,TGTGCCAGCAGCCACGGGACACCCACCTACGAGCAGTACTTC,CASSHGTPTYEQYF
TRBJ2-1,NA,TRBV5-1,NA,TGCGCCAGCAGCTCCAATCAGGGATACGGGAGCTCCTACAATGAGCAGTTCTTC,CASSSNQGYGSSYNEQFF
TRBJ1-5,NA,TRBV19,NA,TGTGCCAGTAGTATGGCGCGGGCGGGGGGAGGTGGACAGCCCCAGCATTTT,CASSMARAGGGGQPQHF
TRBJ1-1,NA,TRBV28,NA,TGTGGTGCTACTTCGAACACTGAAGCTTTCTTT,CGATSNTEAFF
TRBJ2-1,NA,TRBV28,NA,TGTGCCAGCAGTTTACAATACAATGAGCAGTTCTTC,CASSLQYNEQFF
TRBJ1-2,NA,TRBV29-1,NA,TGCAGCGTTGAAATGCCAGGAATAAACTATGGCTACACCTTC,CSVEMPGINYGYTF
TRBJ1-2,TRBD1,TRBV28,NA,TGTGCCAGCAGTCCTCAGGACAGGATCTATGGCTACACCTTC,CASSPQDRIYGYTF
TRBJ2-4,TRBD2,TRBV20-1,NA,TGCAGTGCTAGTAGAGCCGGGACTAGCGGGTCCTCCCGAGGGAACATTCAGTACTTC,CSASRAGTSGSSRGNIQYF
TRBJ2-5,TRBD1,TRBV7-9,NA,TGTGCCAGCAGCGCCTACAGGGGGCGGGAGGAGACCCAGTACTTC,CASSAYRGREETQYF
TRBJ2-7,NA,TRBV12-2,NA,TGTGCAAGTCGCTTAACGGGGGAAGATAAGCAGTACTTC,CASRLTGEDKQYF
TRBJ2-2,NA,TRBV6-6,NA,TGTGCCAGCAGTTACAAGGGGCCCACCGGGGAGCTGTTTTTT,CASSYKGPTGELFF
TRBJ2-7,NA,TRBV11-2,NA,TGTGCCAGCAGTGCAGGGAACGAGCAGTACTTC,CASSAGNEQYF
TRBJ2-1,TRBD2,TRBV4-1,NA,TGCGCCAGCAGCCAAGGACTAGCGGGAGGGTATGAGCAGTTCTTC,CASSQGLAGGYEQFF
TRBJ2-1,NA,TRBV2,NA,TGTGCCAGCAGTGAAGCCTTACAGGGCGGCGAGCAGTTCTTC,CASSEALQGGEQFF
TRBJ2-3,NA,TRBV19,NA,TGTGCCAGTAGTACAGGGGAAGGTACAGATACGCAGTATTTT,CASSTGEGTDTQYF
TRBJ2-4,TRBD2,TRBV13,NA,TGTGCCAGCAGCCCCCGGGGACTAGCGGGAGAATGGAACATTCAGTACTTC,CASSPRGLAGEWNIQYF
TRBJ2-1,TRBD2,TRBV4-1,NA,TGCGCCAGCAGCCTCATAGACTTCGGACTAGCGGCCTACAATGAGCAGTTCTTC,CASSLIDFGLAAYNEQFF
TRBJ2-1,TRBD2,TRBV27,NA,TGTGCCAGCAGCCAACTAGCGGGAGTCTACAATGAGCAGTTCTTC,CASSQLAGVYNEQFF
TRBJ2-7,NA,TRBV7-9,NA,TGTGCCAGCAGCTTAGCTGGTTACAAGTACTTC,CASSLAGYKYF
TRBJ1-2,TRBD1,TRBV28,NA,TGTGCCAGTTTATGGGCGGACAGGGCGGGGGGCTACACCTTC,CASLWADRAGGYTF
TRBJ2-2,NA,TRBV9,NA,TGTGCCAGCAGCTCACCTCTCAGGGCCTTGGCCGGGGAGCTGTTTTTT,CASSSPLRALAGELFF
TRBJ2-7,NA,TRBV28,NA,TGTGCCAGCAGTTTACAGTACGAGCAGTACTTC,CASSLQYEQYF
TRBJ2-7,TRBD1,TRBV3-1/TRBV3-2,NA,TGTGCCAGCAGCCAAGAGGGACAGGCCTTTTCGGTCGAGCAGTACTTC,CASSQEGQAFSVEQYF
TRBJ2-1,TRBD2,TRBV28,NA,TGTGCCAGCAGTTGGGTCGCGGGAGGGCAATATGAGCAGTTCTTC,CASSWVAGGQYEQFF
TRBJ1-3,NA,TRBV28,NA,TGTGCCAGCTTCTCGGCTGGAAACACCATATATTTT,CASFSAGNTIYF
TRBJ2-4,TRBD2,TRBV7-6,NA,TGTGCCAGCAGCCCAACTGGACTAGCGGGAGAATGGAACATTCAGTACTTC,CASSPTGLAGEWNIQYF
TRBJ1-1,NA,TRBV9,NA,TGTGCCAGCAGTGCAGGGGATGAAGCTTTCTTT,CASSAGDEAFF
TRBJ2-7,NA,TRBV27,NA,TGTGCCAGCAGTATCTTCTCGGGTGACGAGCAGTACTTC,CASSIFSGDEQYF
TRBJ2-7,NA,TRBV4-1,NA,TGCGCCAGCAGCCAAGGGGAGACTAGTCGGCGCGAGCAGTACTTC,CASSQGETSRREQYF